Sequencing of this T cell receptor (beta chain) was carried out in a study of OX40 agonist ivuxolimab in advanced cancers. For the study at large: Patients received ivuxolimab, an agonistic anti-OX40 (CD134) antibody. Past anti-PD-1, anti-PD-L1 or anti-CTLA-4 therapy was accepted, and 40% had received some.

This CDR3 has 15 amino acids. The V segment lost 5 bases and the J segment 6 bases; nucleotides outside the gene matches: 11. The germline V gene encodes CDR1 SGHVS and CDR2 FQNEAQ. In this sample, this clone turned up a few times. Using immunoSEQ multiplex PCR, the repertoire was profiled, and TCRdb retains in-frame clones only, with some absent. Here the sample spans some 83,000 clones, approximately 84% being singletons. The clonotype comes from an adult with an advanced solid tumor such as melanoma, head and neck, liver or kidney cancer. The genes are TRBV7-8 and TRBJ1-2; 8 bases line up with TRBD1. The starting material was CD4+ or CD8+ T cells sorted from blood, obtained in a trial of the OX40 agonist ivuxolimab. The CDR3 here is CASSPGGRGRHGYTF. The CDR3 bases are TGTGCCAGCAGCCCAGGGGGCAGGGGAAGGCATGGCTACACCTTC.